This T cell receptor beta chain was profiled in a study of lymphopenia after photon versus proton radiotherapy. In regard to this clone: Its antigen remains unknown.

This CDR3 is 16 amino acids long. CDR1 and CDR2 (germline): SGHTA, FQGNSA. V was trimmed by 5 bases and J by 0 bases, leaving 17 bases between them. Some clones are missing from TCRdb's copy, which holds only in-frame ones; the method was immunoSEQ multiplex PCR. The sample consists of about 53,000 clones, over 70% of them appearing once. Study-level results: Photon-treated patients lost naive T cells and TCR diversity; proton-treated stayed stable. Oligoclonal CD8+ Temra expansion after nadir drove photon patients' diversity drop.

The origin of this receptor is a middle-aged man with gastric cancer. This specimen consisted of peripheral blood, obtained from a patient treated with photon-based radiotherapy. The V call is TRBV7-2, the J call TRBJ2-7, with D uncertain. The CDR3 spells CASSPTPGMRSYEQYF. In DNA, the CDR3 is TGTGCCAGCAGCCCGACTCCAGGCATGCGCTCCTACGAGCAGTACTTC.